This is a list of T cell receptor beta chains from one sample in a study of cytomegalovirus exposure and HLA in healthy donors. TCRdb's table, derived via immunoSEQ multiplex PCR, lists solely in-frame clones and lacks some. The sample includes about 180,000 clones, approximately 90% seen only once; the top ten take roughly 1.4%. Sequenced sample: PBMCs. The receptors originated from a woman in her twenties or thirties in good health and CMV-seronegative. Each CDR3 is given with its conserved first and last residue. D genes are given only for firm matches. Clone size is shown for a subset of rows, as once, few, many or a class of expanded clone.

v_call: TRBV7-2
j_call: TRBJ2-2
clone_size: -
d_call: TRBD2
cdr3_aa: CASSLGAGGHNGELFF
cdr3_nt: TGTGCCAGCAGCTTAGGAGCGGGGGGGCACAACGGGGAGCTGTTTTTT

v_call: TRBV27
j_call: TRBJ1-1
clone_size: -
d_call: -
cdr3_aa: CASSLVRENTEAFF
cdr3_nt: TGTGCCAGCAGTTTGGTCAGGGAGAACACTGAAGCTTTCTTT

v_call: TRBV5-1
j_call: TRBJ2-7
clone_size: -
d_call: TRBD1
cdr3_aa: CASSLSGGYEQYF
cdr3_nt: TGCGCCAGCAGCTTGTCAGGGGGCTACGAGCAGTACTTC

v_call: TRBV7-9
j_call: TRBJ2-7
clone_size: few
d_call: TRBD1
cdr3_aa: CASSLAGDSSYEQYF
cdr3_nt: TGTGCCAGCAGCTTAGCGGGGGACAGCTCCTACGAGCAGTACTTC

v_call: TRBV29-1
j_call: TRBJ2-6
clone_size: -
d_call: -
cdr3_aa: CSAGLTTGLGANVLTF
cdr3_nt: TGCAGCGCCGGATTAACCACAGGTCTTGGGGCCAACGTCCTGACTTTC

v_call: TRBV29-1
j_call: TRBJ1-1
clone_size: -
d_call: TRBD1
cdr3_aa: CSGRTGDTEAFF
cdr3_nt: TGCAGCGGTCGGACAGGGGACACTGAAGCTTTCTTT

v_call: TRBV7-9
j_call: TRBJ1-6
clone_size: -
d_call: TRBD1
cdr3_aa: CASSTTGTGDSPLHF
cdr3_nt: TGTGCCAGCAGCACAACGGGGACAGGGGATTCACCCCTCCACTTT

v_call: TRBV9
j_call: TRBJ1-2
clone_size: -
d_call: TRBD1
cdr3_aa: CASSVSDRGGGYTF
cdr3_nt: TGTGCCAGCAGCGTCTCGGACAGGGGAGGTGGCTACACCTTC

v_call: TRBV7-2
j_call: TRBJ2-3
clone_size: once
d_call: TRBD1
cdr3_aa: CASRQGMVTDTQYF
cdr3_nt: TGTGCCAGCAGACAGGGGATGGTGACAGATACGCAGTATTTT

v_call: TRBV4-1
j_call: TRBJ1-3
clone_size: -
d_call: -
cdr3_aa: CASSQYGYSGNTIYF
cdr3_nt: TGCGCCAGCAGCCAATACGGGTACTCTGGAAACACCATATATTTT

v_call: TRBV18
j_call: TRBJ1-6
clone_size: -
d_call: TRBD1
cdr3_aa: CASSPLGTGDPLVNSPLHF
cdr3_nt: TGTGCCAGCTCACCACTCGGGACAGGGGACCCCCTCGTCAATTCACCCCTCCACTTT

v_call: TRBV14
j_call: TRBJ2-3
clone_size: -
d_call: -
cdr3_aa: CASSLIGTDTQYF
cdr3_nt: TGTGCCAGCAGTTTAATTGGCACAGATACGCAGTATTTT

v_call: TRBV5-4
j_call: TRBJ2-7
clone_size: -
d_call: -
cdr3_aa: CASSLARAYEQYF
cdr3_nt: TGTGCCAGCAGCTTGGCTCGGGCCTACGAGCAGTACTTC

v_call: TRBV6-5
j_call: TRBJ1-4
clone_size: -
d_call: -
cdr3_aa: CASSLTGNNEKLFF
cdr3_nt: TGTGCCAGCAGCTTGACAGGCAATAATGAAAAACTGTTTTTT

v_call: TRBV30
j_call: TRBJ2-3
clone_size: once
d_call: TRBD2
cdr3_aa: CASKRRGGTDTQYF
cdr3_nt: TGTGCCTCCAAGCGGCGGGGGGGCACAGATACGCAGTATTTT

v_call: TRBV27
j_call: TRBJ2-2
clone_size: -
d_call: -
cdr3_aa: CASSPVTGELFF
cdr3_nt: TGTGCCAGCAGTCCCGTGACCGGGGAGCTGTTTTTT

v_call: TRBV2
j_call: TRBJ2-4
clone_size: -
d_call: TRBD1
cdr3_aa: CASRRTGITLAKNIQYF
cdr3_nt: TGTGCCAGCAGGAGGACAGGGATAACCTTAGCCAAAAACATTCAGTACTTC

v_call: TRBV6-1
j_call: TRBJ2-1
clone_size: -
d_call: -
cdr3_aa: CASSETSLSYNEQFF
cdr3_nt: TGTGCCAGCAGTGAAACTAGCTTGTCCTACAATGAGCAGTTCTTC

v_call: TRBV11-1
j_call: TRBJ2-7
clone_size: -
d_call: TRBD1
cdr3_aa: CASSADRIISYEQYF
cdr3_nt: TGTGCCAGCAGCGCGGACAGGATCATCTCCTACGAGCAGTACTTC

v_call: TRBV4-2
j_call: TRBJ1-1
clone_size: -
d_call: -
cdr3_aa: CASSQEGLNTEAFF
cdr3_nt: TGTGCCAGCAGCCAAGAGGGCCTGAACACTGAAGCTTTCTTT

v_call: TRBV7-2
j_call: TRBJ2-3
clone_size: once
d_call: TRBD2
cdr3_aa: CASSARLAGVMYTQYF
cdr3_nt: TGTGCCAGCAGCGCTCGACTAGCGGGGGTGATGTATACGCAGTATTTT

v_call: TRBV7-9
j_call: TRBJ2-1
clone_size: -
d_call: TRBD1
cdr3_aa: CASVLTGGFYNEQFF
cdr3_nt: TGTGCCAGCGTTCTGACAGGGGGATTTTACAATGAGCAGTTCTTC

v_call: TRBV19
j_call: TRBJ2-1
clone_size: -
d_call: TRBD1
cdr3_aa: CASSMDRGPYNEQFF
cdr3_nt: TGTGCCAGTAGTATGGACAGGGGGCCCTACAATGAGCAGTTCTTC

v_call: TRBV2
j_call: TRBJ2-3
clone_size: -
d_call: -
cdr3_aa: CASSSTPDTQYF
cdr3_nt: TGTGCCAGCAGTAGTACACCGGATACGCAGTATTTT

v_call: TRBV11-3
j_call: TRBJ2-7
clone_size: -
d_call: TRBD1
cdr3_aa: CASSFHGQGPYEQYF
cdr3_nt: TGTGCCAGCAGCTTCCACGGACAGGGTCCCTACGAGCAGTACTTC

v_call: TRBV4-1
j_call: TRBJ2-7
clone_size: -
d_call: -
cdr3_aa: CASSQGPQVAEQYF
cdr3_nt: TGCGCCAGCAGCCAAGGCCCACAGGTTGCAGAGCAGTACTTC

v_call: TRBV5-6
j_call: TRBJ1-2
clone_size: -
d_call: -
cdr3_aa: CASSTWMDSVYGYTF
cdr3_nt: TGTGCCAGCAGTACTTGGATGGACAGCGTCTATGGCTACACCTTC

v_call: TRBV6-5
j_call: TRBJ1-2
clone_size: -
d_call: -
cdr3_aa: CASSYSGGGYGYTF
cdr3_nt: TGTGCCAGCAGTTACTCGGGGGGGGGTTATGGCTACACCTTC

v_call: TRBV6-1
j_call: TRBJ1-5
clone_size: -
d_call: -
cdr3_aa: CASSFWWGSGQPQHF
cdr3_nt: TGTGCCAGCTCATTTTGGTGGGGGAGCGGGCAGCCCCAGCATTTT

v_call: TRBV7-9
j_call: TRBJ1-5
clone_size: -
d_call: -
cdr3_aa: CASSLVVGGGRSNQPQHF
cdr3_nt: TGTGCCAGCAGCTTAGTTGTTGGGGGGGGAAGGAGCAATCAGCCCCAGCATTTT

v_call: TRBV27
j_call: TRBJ1-1
clone_size: -
d_call: -
cdr3_aa: CASKRGRVNTEAFF
cdr3_nt: TGTGCCAGCAAAAGGGGCAGGGTTAACACTGAAGCTTTCTTT

v_call: TRBV6-1
j_call: TRBJ1-3
clone_size: -
d_call: -
cdr3_aa: CASSESPFRSGNTIYF
cdr3_nt: TGTGCCAGCAGTGAATCTCCTTTTCGCTCTGGAAACACCATATATTTT

v_call: TRBV7-8
j_call: TRBJ2-7
clone_size: -
d_call: -
cdr3_aa: CASSLAQGSAYEQYF
cdr3_nt: TGTGCCAGCAGCTTAGCCCAGGGTTCTGCCTACGAGCAGTACTTC

v_call: TRBV2
j_call: TRBJ2-1
clone_size: once
d_call: -
cdr3_aa: CASSVLSAQFF
cdr3_nt: TGTGCCAGCAGCGTACTGAGCGCGCAGTTCTTC

v_call: TRBV7-2
j_call: TRBJ1-2
clone_size: -
d_call: -
cdr3_aa: CASSRSRQAGDGYTF
cdr3_nt: TGTGCCAGCAGCCGGAGCAGACAGGCGGGGGATGGCTACACCTTC

v_call: TRBV9
j_call: TRBJ2-1
clone_size: -
d_call: -
cdr3_aa: CASSVVGSGYNEQFF
cdr3_nt: TGTGCCAGCAGCGTAGTGGGCAGTGGTTACAATGAGCAGTTCTTC

v_call: TRBV5-1
j_call: TRBJ2-3
clone_size: -
d_call: TRBD2
cdr3_aa: CASSATTSGVADTQYF
cdr3_nt: TGCGCCAGCAGCGCGACTACTAGCGGGGTTGCAGATACGCAGTATTTT

v_call: TRBV6-1
j_call: TRBJ1-6
clone_size: -
d_call: TRBD1
cdr3_aa: CASSGGQENSPLHF
cdr3_nt: TGTGCCAGCAGTGGAGGACAGGAAAATTCACCCCTCCACTTT

v_call: TRBV4-2
j_call: TRBJ2-1
clone_size: -
d_call: -
cdr3_aa: CASSPRVNEQFF
cdr3_nt: TGTGCCAGCAGCCCGCGAGTTAATGAGCAGTTCTTC

v_call: TRBV6-5
j_call: TRBJ1-2
clone_size: -
d_call: -
cdr3_aa: CASRNRPANYGYTF
cdr3_nt: TGTGCCAGCAGGAACAGGCCAGCTAACTATGGCTACACCTTC